This record concerns one T cell receptor (beta chain) sequence. Its antigen is unknown. Germline V gives CDR1 LGHNA, CDR2 YSLEER. This CDR3 comprises 19 residues. J gave up 4 bases and V 4 bases, and 19 bases lay outside the gene matches. Only in-frame clones appear in the TCRdb table, and some are missing; sequencing was by immunoSEQ multiplex PCR. The data contain some 140,000 clones, about 93% of them singletons. The data belong to a study of T cell responses to AZD1222 COVID-19 vaccine. Study-level information: Investigators merged groups given second doses at roughly 4 or roughly 12 weeks. Study-level points and caveats: A rise in Spike-specific TCR breadth and depth followed two AZD1222 doses. Among vaccine-associated CD4 TCRs, coverage spanned spike, with dominance at 160-218 and 743-854. It was only 6 or 7 AZD1222 recipients who were seropositive at baseline.

This clonotype was obtained from an adult in good health. The starting material was peripheral blood, obtained on day 0 of AZD1222 vaccination. This rearrangement joins TRBV4-3 to TRBJ2-1; 7 bases align to TRBD2. The CDR3 is CASSLRPGVAGAVYNEQFF. The CDR3, as DNA: TGCGCCAGCAGCCTTCGACCCGGGGTGGCGGGAGCGGTTTACAATGAGCAGTTCTTC.